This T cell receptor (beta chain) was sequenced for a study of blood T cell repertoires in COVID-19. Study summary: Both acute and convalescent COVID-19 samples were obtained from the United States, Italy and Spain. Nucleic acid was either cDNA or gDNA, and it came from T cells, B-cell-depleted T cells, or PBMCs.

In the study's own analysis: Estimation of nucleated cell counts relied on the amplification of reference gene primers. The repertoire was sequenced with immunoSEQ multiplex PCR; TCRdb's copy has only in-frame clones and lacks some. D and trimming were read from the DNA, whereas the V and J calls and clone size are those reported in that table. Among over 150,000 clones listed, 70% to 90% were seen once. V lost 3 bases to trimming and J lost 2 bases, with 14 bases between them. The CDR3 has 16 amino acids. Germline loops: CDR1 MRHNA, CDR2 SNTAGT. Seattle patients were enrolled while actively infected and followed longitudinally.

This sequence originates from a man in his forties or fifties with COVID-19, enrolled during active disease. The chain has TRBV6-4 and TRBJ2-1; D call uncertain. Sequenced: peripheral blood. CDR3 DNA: TGTGCCAGCAGTGAGGGCTGGGCAGTCCCCTACAATGAGCAGTTCTTC. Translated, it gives CASSEGWAVPYNEQFF.